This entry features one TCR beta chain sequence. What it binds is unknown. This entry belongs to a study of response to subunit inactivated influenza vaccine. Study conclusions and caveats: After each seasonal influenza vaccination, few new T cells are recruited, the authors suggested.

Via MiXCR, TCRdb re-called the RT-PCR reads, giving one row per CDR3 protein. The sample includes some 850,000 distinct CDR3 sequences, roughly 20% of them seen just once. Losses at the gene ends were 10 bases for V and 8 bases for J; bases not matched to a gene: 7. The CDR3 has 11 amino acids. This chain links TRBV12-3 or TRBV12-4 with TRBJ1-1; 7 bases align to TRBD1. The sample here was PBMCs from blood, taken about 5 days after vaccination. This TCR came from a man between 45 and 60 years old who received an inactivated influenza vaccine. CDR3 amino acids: CATTGTAEAFF. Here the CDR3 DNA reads TGTGCCACGACTGGGACAGCCGAAGCTTTCTTT.